The TCR beta chain described here comes from a study of identical twins. Trimming removed 5 bases at V and 1 base at J, with 11 bases between. CDR1 and CDR2 from the germline V gene are DFQATT and SNEGSKA (reference sequence). CDR3 length: 14 amino acids. MiXCR, applied by TCRdb to the 5' RACE reads, yields one record per CDR3 protein. The sample records approximately 490,000 distinct CDR3 sequences, approximately 20% being singletons. These data also featured in a second study, about yellow fever vaccine responses in identical twins.

The receptor was derived from a woman under 30 in good health. The chain uses TRBV20-1 and TRBJ2-2, with unresolved D. Material for sequencing was CD4+ T cells sorted from blood. The CDR3 sequence: CSAPTYGNTGELFF. The DNA for the CDR3 is TGCAGTGCTCCGACCTACGGGAACACCGGGGAGCTGTTTTTT.